Listed below are T cell receptor beta chains from one sample, sequenced in a study of T cells in Graves' hyperthyroidism and ophthalmopathy. MiXCR was run by TCRdb on the multiplex PCR reads, yielding one entry per CDR3 protein. The repertoire holds a few hundred thousand distinct CDR3 sequences, with 13% to 15% as singletons. Material: blood. These receptors came from a woman in her forties with Graves' hyperthyroidism that later progressed to Graves' ophthalmopathy. CDR3s include the opening cysteine and the closing phenylalanine or tryptophan. A D gene is named only where the DNA matches it firmly. A row's size may be missing; if present it is once, few, many or a size class.

J,V,size,D,DNA,CDR3
TRBJ1-1,TRBV29-1,many,.,TGCAGCGTATCTGGTCACCTGAACACTGAAGCTTTCTTT,CSVSGHLNTEAFF
TRBJ1-3,TRBV2,many,.,TGTGCCAGCAGTCGCGCAGGGGTTAGTGGAAACACCATATATTTT,CASSRAGVSGNTIYF
TRBJ2-5,TRBV2,many,.,TGTGCCAGCAGTAGACAGCCAGAGACCCAGTACTTC,CASSRQPETQYF
TRBJ2-2,TRBV6-1,many,.,TGTGCCAGCAGTGAAACCTCCACCGGGGAGCTGTTTTTT,CASSETSTGELFF
TRBJ2-5,TRBV15,.,TRBD2,TGTGCCACCAGCAGGGGGGGGACTAGCGGGAGGGCCTGGGGAGAGACCCAGTACTTC,CATSRGGTSGRAWGETQYF
TRBJ2-7,TRBV4-1,many,.,TGCGCCAGCAGCCCAGGGGTCCTCTCCTACGAGCAGTACTTC,CASSPGVLSYEQYF
TRBJ2-5,TRBV20-1,many,TRBD1,TGCAGTGCTAGCACCGGGACAGGGGGGGAGACCCAGTACTTC,CSASTGTGGETQYF
TRBJ2-1,TRBV29-1,many,.,TGCAGCGCCCCCAGGGCCAACTCGGGGAATGAGCAGTTCTTC,CSAPRANSGNEQFF
TRBJ2-1,TRBV18,many,TRBD2,TGTGCCAGCTCCCCTCCCGCTAGCGGGGAAGCCAATGAGCAGTTCTTC,CASSPPASGEANEQFF
TRBJ2-3,TRBV7-8,many,TRBD2,TGTGCCAGCACCTTGAGGACTAGCGGAGACACAGATACGCAGTATTTT,CASTLRTSGDTDTQYF
TRBJ2-1,TRBV10-3,.,.,TGTGCCATCAGTGAGTCGATGTCTAGAGGCAATGAGCAGTTCTTC,CAISESMSRGNEQFF
TRBJ1-1,TRBV7-9,.,.,TGTGCCAGCAGCGAGGTAGGGGTGAACACTGAAGCTTTCTTT,CASSEVGVNTEAFF
TRBJ2-7,TRBV28,many,TRBD2,TGTGCCAGCAGCCCCCAGCGGGAGTTCTACGAGCAGTACTTC,CASSPQREFYEQYF
TRBJ2-7,TRBV5-1,many,TRBD1,TGCGCCAGCATGCGGACAGGGCTCGACTACGAGCAGTACTTC,CASMRTGLDYEQYF
TRBJ2-7,TRBV20-1,many,TRBD2,TGCAGTGCTCATACCGGGACTAGCGGCTTGGGACCTTCCTACGAGCAGTACTTC,CSAHTGTSGLGPSYEQYF
TRBJ1-5,TRBV12-3/TRBV12-4,many,.,TGTGCCAGCAGTCCGGGGTTGTCTCAGCCCCAGCATTTT,CASSPGLSQPQHF
TRBJ1-5,TRBV12-3/TRBV12-4,.,.,TGTGCCAGCACCTTCGGGAGTCAGCCCCAGCATTTT,CASTFGSQPQHF
TRBJ2-1,TRBV24-1,few,.,TGTGCCACCAGGAAGAATGGTGGTGAGCAGTTCTTC,CATRKNGGEQFF
TRBJ1-5,TRBV28,many,TRBD1,TGTGCCAGCAACGACTCGGGACAGGGCGGCAATCAGCCCCAGCATTTT,CASNDSGQGGNQPQHF
TRBJ2-7,TRBV5-6,many,.,TGTGCCAGCAGCTCCTTGGGAGGGGGGAGGAACTACGAGCAGTACTTC,CASSSLGGGRNYEQYF